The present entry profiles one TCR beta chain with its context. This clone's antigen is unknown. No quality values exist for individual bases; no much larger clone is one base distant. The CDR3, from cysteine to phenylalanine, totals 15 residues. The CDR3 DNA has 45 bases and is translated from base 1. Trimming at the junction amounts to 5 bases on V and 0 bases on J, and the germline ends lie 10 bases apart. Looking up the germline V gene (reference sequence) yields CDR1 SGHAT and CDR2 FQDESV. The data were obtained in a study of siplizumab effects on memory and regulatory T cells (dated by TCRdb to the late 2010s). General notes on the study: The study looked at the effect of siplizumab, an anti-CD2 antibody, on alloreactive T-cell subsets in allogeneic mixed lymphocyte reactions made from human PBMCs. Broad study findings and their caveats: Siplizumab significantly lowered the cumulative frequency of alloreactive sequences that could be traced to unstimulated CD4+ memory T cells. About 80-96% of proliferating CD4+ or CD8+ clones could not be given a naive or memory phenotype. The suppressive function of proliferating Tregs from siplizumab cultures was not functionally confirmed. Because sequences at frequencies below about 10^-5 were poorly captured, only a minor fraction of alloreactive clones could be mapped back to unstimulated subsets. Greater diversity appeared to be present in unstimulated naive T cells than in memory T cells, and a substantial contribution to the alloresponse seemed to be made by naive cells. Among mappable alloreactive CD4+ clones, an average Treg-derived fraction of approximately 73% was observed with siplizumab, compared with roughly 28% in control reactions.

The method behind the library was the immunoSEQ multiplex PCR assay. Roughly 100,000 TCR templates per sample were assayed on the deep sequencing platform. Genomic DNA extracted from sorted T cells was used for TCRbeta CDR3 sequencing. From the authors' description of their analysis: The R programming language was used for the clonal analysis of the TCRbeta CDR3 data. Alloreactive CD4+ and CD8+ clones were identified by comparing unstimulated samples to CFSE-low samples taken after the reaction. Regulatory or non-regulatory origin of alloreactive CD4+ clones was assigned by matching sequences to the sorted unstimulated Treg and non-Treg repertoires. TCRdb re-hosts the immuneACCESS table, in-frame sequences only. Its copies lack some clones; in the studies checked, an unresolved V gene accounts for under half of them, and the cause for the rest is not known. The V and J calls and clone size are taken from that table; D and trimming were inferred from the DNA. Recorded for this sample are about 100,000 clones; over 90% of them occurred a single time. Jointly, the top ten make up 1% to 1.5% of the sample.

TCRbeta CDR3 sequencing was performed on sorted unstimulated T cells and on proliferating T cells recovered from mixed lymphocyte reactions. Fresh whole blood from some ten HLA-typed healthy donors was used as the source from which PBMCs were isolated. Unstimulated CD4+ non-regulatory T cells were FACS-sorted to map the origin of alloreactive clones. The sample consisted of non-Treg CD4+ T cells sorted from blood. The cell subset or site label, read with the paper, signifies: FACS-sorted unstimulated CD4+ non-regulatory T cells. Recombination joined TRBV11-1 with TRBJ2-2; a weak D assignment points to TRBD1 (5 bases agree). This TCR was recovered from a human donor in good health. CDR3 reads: CASSPKDTNTGELFF. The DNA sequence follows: TGTGCCAGCAGCCCAAAGGACACGAACACCGGGGAGCTGTTTTTT.